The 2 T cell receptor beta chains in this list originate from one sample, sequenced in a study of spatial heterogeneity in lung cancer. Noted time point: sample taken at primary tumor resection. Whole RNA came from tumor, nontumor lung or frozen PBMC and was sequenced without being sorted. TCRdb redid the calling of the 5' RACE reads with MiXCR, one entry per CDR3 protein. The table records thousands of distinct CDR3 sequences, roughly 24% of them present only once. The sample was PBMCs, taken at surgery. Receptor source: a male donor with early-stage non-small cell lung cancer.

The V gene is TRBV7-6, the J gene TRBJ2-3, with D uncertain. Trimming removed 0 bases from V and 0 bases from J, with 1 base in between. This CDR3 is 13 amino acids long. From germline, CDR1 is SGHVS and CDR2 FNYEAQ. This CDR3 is CASSLASTDTQYF. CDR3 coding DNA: TGTGCCAGCAGCTTAGCTAGCACAGATACGCAGTATTTT.

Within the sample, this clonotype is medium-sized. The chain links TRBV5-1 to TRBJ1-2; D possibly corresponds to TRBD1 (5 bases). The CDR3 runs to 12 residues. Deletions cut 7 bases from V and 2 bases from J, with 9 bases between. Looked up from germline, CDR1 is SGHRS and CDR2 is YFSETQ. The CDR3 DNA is TGCGCCAGCGCCCGGGACAACTATGGCTACACCTTC. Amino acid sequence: CASARDNYGYTF.